This T cell receptor (beta chain) was sequenced for a study of T cell responses to AZD1222 COVID-19 vaccine. On the study more broadly: Investigators merged groups given second doses at roughly 4 or roughly 12 weeks.

This clone occurred a few times. What it recognizes is unknown. Trimming removed 6 bases at V and 0 bases at J, with 9 bases between. Germline V lookup: CDR1 LNHDA, CDR2 SQIVND (reference sequence). The CDR3 runs 15 residues. Study-level findings and limits: The study found vaccine-associated CD4 TCRs spanning spike, dominant at 160-218 and 743-854. After two AZD1222 doses, spike-specific TCR breadth and depth rose versus day 0. Donors were chiefly white British, with a greater number of females, and clonal diversity was perhaps underestimated.

Measured with immunoSEQ multiplex PCR; TCRdb has only the in-frame clones, and not every one. The sample shows roughly 83,000 clones, 86% of them seen only once. Sequenced here: peripheral blood, sampled on day 0 of AZD1222 vaccination. The chain combines TRBV19 with TRBJ1-6; D ambiguous. This clonotype was sampled from an adult in good health. The CDR3: CASRTGSSYNSPLHF. The DNA of the CDR3 is TGTGCCAGTAGGACGGGAAGCTCCTATAATTCACCCCTCCACTTT.